The next 31 T cell receptor beta chains were all read from a single sample in a study of shared clonotypes between healthy human individuals. Some clones are missing from TCRdb's copy, which holds only in-frame ones; the method was immunoSEQ multiplex PCR. Here the sample spans hundreds of thousands of clones, roughly 96% being singletons. Naive CD8 isolation took CD45RO-negative cells positively selected for CCR7 and excluded terminally differentiated effector memory CD45RA+ cells. Sequenced material: naive CD8+ T cells sorted from blood. The receptors here all came from a woman aged 25-40 years in good health.

The rearrangement joins TRBV10-2 to TRBJ1-1; tentative D call: TRBD1 (5 bases). The ends were cut back, 6 bases at V and 7 bases at J, with 15 bases in the middle. The CDR3 extends over 13 amino acids. Germline assignment: CDR1 WSHSY and CDR2 SAAADI. For the CDR3, the DNA is TGCGCCAGCAGCGCGGGGGGGACGAGTGAAGCTTTCTTT. It encodes CASSAGGTSEAFF.

This chain links TRBV6-5 with TRBJ2-1; no reliable D call. The CDR3 consists of 13 residues. The ends were cut back, 0 bases at V and 10 bases at J, with 10 bases in the middle. CDR1 is MNHEY and CDR2 is SVGAGI in the germline V gene. The DNA of the CDR3 is TGTGCCAGCAGTTACTCGTTAGCCGACGAGCAGTTCTTC. Translated, it gives CASSYSLADEQFF.

The chain employs TRBV7-6 and TRBJ2-7; 8 bases line up with TRBD2. The CDR3 length is 15 residues. Germline lookup yields CDR1 SGHVS and CDR2 FNYEAQ. V shed 1 base, J shed 6 bases, and the junction held 8 bases outside the gene matches. The CDR3 nucleotides are TGTGCCAGCAGCTTAGAAGTGCGGGGGGACGTCGAGCAGTACTTC. Residues: CASSLEVRGDVEQYF.

The chain is built from TRBV29-1 and TRBJ2-7, with 7 bases lining up with TRBD2. The CDR3 covers 13 residues. Germline CDR1 reads SQVTM; CDR2 reads ANQGSEA. The V segment lost 5 bases and the J segment 4 bases; nucleotides outside the gene matches: 8. The CDR3 region has the DNA TGCAGCGTTCAGGGCGGGAGAGTTTACGAGCAGTACTTC. Translated: CSVQGGRVYEQYF.

The chain employs TRBV6-5 and TRBJ1-1, with 7 bases aligning to TRBD1. The CDR3 spans 13 residues. CDR1 MNHEY and CDR2 SVGAGI come from the germline V gene. V shed 6 bases and J 3 bases; nucleotides not matched to a gene: 4. The CDR3 nucleotides are TGTGCCAGCAGCCCAGGGGGGTACACTGAAGCTTTCTTT. Amino acid sequence: CASSPGGYTEAFF.

V gene TRBV6-6 combines with J gene TRBJ2-1; 11 nucleotides match TRBD2. Germline loops: CDR1 MNHNY, CDR2 SVGAGI (reference sequence). This CDR3 comprises 16 residues. V dropped 5 bases and J dropped 3; count of bases not matched to a gene: 6. This CDR3 is CASSPLAGEGYNEQFF. The CDR3 DNA sequence: TGTGCCAGCAGTCCACTAGCGGGAGAGGGCTACAATGAGCAGTTCTTC.

The V call is TRBV27, the J call TRBJ1-1; D possibly corresponds to TRBD1 (6 bases). The germline V gene has CDR1 MNHEY and CDR2 SMNVEV (reference sequence). There are 15 residues in the CDR3. Trimming left V 0 bases short and J 1 base short, with 9 bases between. As DNA, the CDR3 is TGTGCCAGCAGTTTATCGTCGGGGGCGAACACTGAAGCTTTCTTT. As protein: CASSLSSGANTEAFF.

The rearrangement uses TRBV6-6 and TRBJ2-1; D is uncertain. The length of the CDR3 is 12 residues. Trimming took off 2 bases at V and 5 bases at J, with 4 bases between the two ends. Germline V CDR1 and CDR2: MNHNY, SVGAGI (reference sequence). The CDR3: CASSYPNNEQFF. In DNA form, the CDR3 reads TGTGCCAGCAGTTACCCAAACAATGAGCAGTTCTTC.

V is TRBV27 and J is TRBJ2-7, with TRBD1 identical over 7 bases. V lost 6 bases, J lost 2 bases, and 10 bases stayed unmatched. The germline gives CDR1 MNHEY, CDR2 SMNVEV (reference sequence). This CDR3 has 15 residues. The CDR3 protein is CASRQRGQPTYEQYF. CDR3 DNA: TGTGCCAGCAGACAAAGGGGACAGCCTACCTACGAGCAGTACTTC.

The chain has TRBV5-1 and TRBJ2-5; TRBD2 matches 8 bases. J was trimmed by 11 bases and V by 4 bases; bases with no gene match: 10. CDR3 length: 13 amino acids. Germline CDR1 is SGHRS and CDR2 is YFSETQ. The CDR3 bases are TGCGCCAGCAGCCTCGGACTAGCTCGAGAGCAGTACTTC. This gives the protein CASSLGLAREQYF.

This chain uses TRBV27 with TRBJ2-1, with 13 positions matching TRBD2. The CDR3 has 16 amino acids. V lost 5 bases, J lost 7 bases, and 8 bases stayed unmatched. Per germline, CDR1 MNHEY and CDR2 SMNVEV (reference sequence). In DNA form, the CDR3 reads TGTGCCAGCAGTATACTAGCGGGAGGGCCCGTGAATGAGCAGTTCTTC. Protein product: CASSILAGGPVNEQFF.

The chain has TRBV7-2 and TRBJ2-7, with TRBD2 as a possible D gene (6 bases). CDR1 is SGHTA, CDR2 FQGNSA, per germline. V lost 5 bases and J 6 bases, leaving 11 bases between the germline ends. CDR3 size: 12 residues. CDR3 DNA: TGTGCCAGCAGCCTCACCGGGGGCGAGCAGTACTTC. Translated, it gives CASSLTGGEQYF.

The V call is TRBV5-1, the J call TRBJ2-1; the match to TRBD2 covers 7 bases. The V and J ends lost 2 bases and 0 bases, in that order; junction bases with no gene match: 8. The CDR3 is 17 residues long. Germline V gene lookup returns CDR1 SGHRS and CDR2 YFSETQ. Written as DNA, the CDR3 is TGCGCCAGCAGCTTTACTAGCGCCTACTCCTCCTACAATGAGCAGTTCTTC. It codes for CASSFTSAYSSYNEQFF.

CDR3 sequence: CASSPGQGESYEQYF. CDR3 coding DNA: TGTGCCAGCTCACCCGGACAGGGGGAATCCTACGAGCAGTACTTC. The genes are TRBV18 and TRBJ2-7; 10 bases are a match to TRBD1. Looked up from germline, CDR1 is KGHSH and CDR2 is LQKENI. CDR3 size: 15 residues. The V gene end was trimmed by 3 bases and the J gene end by 1 base; junction bases not matched to a gene: 3.

This clone was seen more than once but under ten times. V and J are TRBV6-5 and TRBJ2-7; no clear D. The CDR3 consists of 13 residues. V lost 3 bases and J lost 9, with 15 bases in between. Germline assignment: CDR1 MNHEY and CDR2 SVGAGI. The CDR3 DNA reads as TGTGCCAGCAGTTATAAGGCAATTGACGTGCAGTACTTC. Protein product: CASSYKAIDVQYF.

The chain links TRBV19 to TRBJ2-7, with D hard to call. The CDR3 runs to 13 residues. V was clipped by 3 bases and J by 0 bases, with 6 bases between them. CDR1 is LNHDA, CDR2 SQIVND, per germline (reference sequence). The CDR3 region has the DNA TGTGCCAGTAGTATGTCAGACTCCTACGAGCAGTACTTC. It codes for CASSMSDSYEQYF. The full variable domain, in which reference TRBV19 and TRBJ2-7 provide the parts outside the CDR3, is DGGITQSPKYLFRKEGQNVTLSCEQNLNHDAMYWYRQDPGQGLRLIYYSQIVNDFQKGDIAEGYSVSREKKESFPLTVTSAQKNPTAFYLCASSMSDSYEQYFGPGTRLTVT.

The chain employs TRBV9 and TRBJ2-1; TRBD2 might be the D (6 bases). V was cut by 2 bases and J by 8 bases, with 8 bases left in between. CDR1 and CDR2 (germline): SGDLS, YYNGEE. The CDR3 consists of 12 residues. The CDR3 loop reads CASSVRDYEQFF. The CDR3 DNA reads as TGTGCCAGCAGCGTCCGGGACTATGAGCAGTTCTTC.

This rearrangement joins TRBV19 to TRBJ2-7; D might be TRBD2 (5 bases). CDR3 length equals 13 residues. Germline loops: CDR1 LNHDA, CDR2 SQIVND (reference sequence). V dropped 7 bases and J dropped 7 bases, with 17 bases sitting between them. The CDR3 DNA sequence: TGTGCCAGTACCTCCTGGGTTTCGGGAGAGCAGTACTTC. Translation gives CASTSWVSGEQYF.

The rearrangement joins TRBV28 to TRBJ2-5; D may be TRBD2 (6 bases). The CDR3 loop spans 14 amino acids. The germline V gene has CDR1 MDHEN and CDR2 SYDVKM. Trimming stripped 5 bases from V and 5 bases from J, with 15 bases between. Here the CDR3 DNA reads TGTGCCAGCAGTCGCCGGAGGGGTGTGGAGACCCAGTACTTC. It codes for CASSRRRGVETQYF. The full variable domain, completed using reference TRBV28 and TRBJ2-5, is DVKVTQSSRYLVKRTGEKVFLECVQDMDHENMFWYRQDPGLGLRLIYFSYDVKMKEKGDIPEGYSVSREKKERFSLILESASTNQTSMYLCASSRRRGVETQYFGPGTRLLVL.

The chain carries TRBV6-5 and TRBJ1-2; D call uncertain. Germline V CDR1 and CDR2: MNHEY, SVGAGI. V shed 1 base and J shed 5 bases, with 5 bases lying between them. The CDR3 has 12 amino acids. The CDR3 sequence: CASSYLGYGYTF. The DNA of the CDR3 is TGTGCCAGCAGTTACTTAGGGTATGGCTACACCTTC.

V usage is TRBV10-1 and J usage is TRBJ1-1; a possible D gene is TRBD1 (5 bases). Germline CDR1 WNHNN, CDR2 SYGVQD (reference sequence). The CDR3 covers 15 residues. V gave up 0 bases and J gave up 11 bases, with 19 bases separating them. The CDR3 coding sequence is TGCGCCAGCAGTGAGTCCCGGCAGGGCCTCGGTCGGGCTTTCTTT. As protein: CASSESRQGLGRAFF.

The CDR3, as DNA: TGTGCCAGCAGTACGGGGACAGCCTCTGGAAACACCATATATTTT. Its translation is CASSTGTASGNTIYF. V usage is TRBV28 and J usage is TRBJ1-3; 7 bases fit TRBD1. There are 15 residues in the CDR3. V shed 5 bases, J shed 0 bases, and the junction held 4 bases outside the gene matches. CDR1 and CDR2 from the germline V gene are MDHEN and SYDVKM.

V and J are TRBV2 and TRBJ2-7, with unresolved D. From germline, CDR1 is SNHLY and CDR2 FYNNEI. The CDR3 extends over 12 amino acids. With 4 bases removed from V and 2 bases from J, the gap between germline ends came to 6 bases. The CDR3 spells CASSARAYEQYF. DNA for the CDR3: TGTGCCAGCAGTGCACGGGCCTACGAGCAGTACTTC.

V gene TRBV28 combines with J gene TRBJ2-7; D unclear. Germline V gives CDR1 MDHEN, CDR2 SYDVKM. V gave up 6 bases and J gave up 7 bases, with 16 bases separating them. The CDR3 sequence is 13 residues long. The CDR3 DNA reads as TGTGCCAGCAGCCTTGGGGATTCGAGTGAGCAGTACTTC. The encoded protein is CASSLGDSSEQYF.

CDR3: CASSYSVGRNYGYTF. DNA for the CDR3: TGTGCCAGCAGTTACTCGGTAGGGAGGAACTATGGCTACACCTTC. The chain recombines TRBV6-5 with TRBJ1-2, with D unresolved. Per the germline V gene, CDR1 is MNHEY and CDR2 is SVGAGI. This CDR3 has 15 residues. V was clipped by 0 bases and J by 2 bases, with 10 bases between them.

With respect to this clone: The same CDR3 is also encoded by other DNA sequences in this sample. The V call is TRBV7-9, the J call TRBJ2-5; D remains ambiguous. In germline, CDR1 is SEHNR, CDR2 FQNEAQ (reference sequence). This CDR3 has 13 amino acids. V lost 1 base and J lost 3, with 6 bases in between. The CDR3 DNA reads TGTGCCAGCAGCTTAGGGGCAGAAGAGACCCAGTACTTC. As protein: CASSLGAEETQYF.

This sequence joins TRBV27 and TRBJ2-2; D is undetermined. CDR3 length: 14 amino acids. Looked up from germline, CDR1 is MNHEY and CDR2 is SMNVEV (reference sequence). The V and J ends lost 4 bases and 4 bases respectively, with 10 bases between them. The CDR3 DNA is TGTGCCAGCAGTTCCGAGTTTACCACCGGGGAGCTGTTTTTT. Its translation is CASSSEFTTGELFF.

The chain links TRBV6-1 to TRBJ1-1, with D possibly TRBD1 on 6 matching bases. V dropped 10 bases and J dropped 0 bases, with 15 bases sitting between them. From germline, CDR1 is MNHNS and CDR2 SASEGT. The CDR3 sequence is 14 residues long. The CDR3 protein is CANSQGFMNTEAFF. The CDR3 DNA follows: TGTGCCAACTCACAGGGCTTTATGAACACTGAAGCTTTCTTT.

CDR3 nucleotides: TGTGCCAGCAGTTTATCCGGGAGGCTCTACAATGAGCAGTTCTTC. Its protein product is CASSLSGRLYNEQFF. The chain uses TRBV27 and TRBJ2-1; the match to TRBD2 covers 7 bases. The CDR3 spans 15 residues. Trimming took 0 bases from V and 3 from J; bases not matched to a gene: 2. Germline values: CDR1 MNHEY, CDR2 SMNVEV (reference sequence).

The V call is TRBV19, the J call TRBJ2-7; D gene uncertain. Germline CDR1 is LNHDA and CDR2 is SQIVND (reference sequence). Trimming stripped 5 bases from V and 0 bases from J, with 5 bases between. The CDR3 sequence is 12 residues long. CDR3 amino acids: CASSPSSYEQYF. CDR3 coding DNA: TGTGCCAGTAGTCCTAGCTCCTACGAGCAGTACTTC. Filled out from reference TRBV19 and TRBJ2-7, the complete variable domain reads DGGITQSPKYLFRKEGQNVTLSCEQNLNHDAMYWYRQDPGQGLRLIYYSQIVNDFQKGDIAEGYSVSREKKESFPLTVTSAQKNPTAFYLCASSPSSYEQYFGPGTRLTVT.

This clone showed up just once. At the DNA level, this CDR3 is encoded by other sequences in the same sample as well. CDR3 nucleotides: TGTGCCAGCAGCTTAGGGGCGGGAGGGTATCCGGATACGCAGTATTTT. Translating gives CASSLGAGGYPDTQYF. The chain has TRBV7-2 and TRBJ2-3; 9 bases line up with TRBD2. Germline-derived CDR1 and CDR2 are SGHTA and FQGNSA. This CDR3 comprises 16 residues. The trim removed 1 base at V and 6 bases at J, leaving 8 bases unmatched.